In this sample, the clone carrying this TCR beta chain turned up a few times. The antigen is unknown. These data are taken from a study of identical twins. Whole-study results and caveats: Fewer insertions were carried by abundant cord blood beta clonotypes, but none was seen in memory repertoires.

The germline V gene encodes CDR1 GTSNPN and CDR2 SVGIG (reference sequence). This CDR3 has 14 residues. V was clipped by 3 bases and J by 3 bases, with 14 bases between them. cDNA molecules carried unique molecular identifiers, and template switching added a universal primer site. TCRdb fed the 5' RACE reads into MiXCR, producing one record per CDR3 protein. Of 1.5 million to 2 million distinct CDR3 sequences in the sample, less than 40% are singletons; the top ten hold roughly 0.3%. The genes are TRBV30 and TRBJ1-2; D remains unclear. Material: cord blood. This clonotype was sampled from a newborn girl in good health. The CDR3: CAWRQRTGDYGYTF. CDR3 in DNA: TGTGCCTGGAGACAGAGGACTGGCGACTATGGCTACACCTTC.